Described below is a single T cell receptor beta chain sequence and its context. Only in-frame clones appear in the TCRdb table, and some are missing; sequencing was by immunoSEQ multiplex PCR. The top ten clones hold over 3.5% of a sample with under 60,000 clones, roughly four fifths of them seen once. The V gene's germline CDR1 is MGHRA and CDR2 YSYEKL. The CDR3 extends over 15 amino acids. V shed 1 base and J 6 bases; nucleotides not matched to a gene: 5. These data originate in a study of blood T cell repertoires in COVID-19. At the level of the study: Both acute and convalescent COVID-19 samples were obtained from the United States, Italy and Spain. T cells, B-cell-depleted T cells, or PBMCs provided the cDNA or gDNA that served as material.

This sequence was found in a man aged 55 to 70 with acute or convalescent COVID-19. The chain is built from TRBV4-1 and TRBJ2-1, with 8 bases aligning to TRBD1. Source material: peripheral blood. CDR3 DNA sequence: TGCGCCAGCAGCCAAGTTACAGGGGGTTTCAATGAGCAGTTCTTC. It translates to CASSQVTGGFNEQFF.